This T cell receptor (beta chain) was recorded in a study of T-cell reconstitution after alpha-beta-depleted transplantation in children. This CDR3 comprises 12 residues. Trimming took 3 bases from V and 3 from J, leaving 5 bases between them. In this sample, this clonotype turned up many times. Library preparation (for TCRbeta) was performed with unique molecular identifiers. TCRdb called the PCR reads again in MiXCR, with one record for every CDR3 protein. The sample holds hundreds of thousands of distinct CDR3 sequences, 16% seen once. This clonotype was obtained from a human donor who donated a stem cell graft to a child with acute myeloid leukemia. Material: PBMCs from the stem cell graft donor, obtained from the stem cell graft. The chain combines TRBV12-3 or TRBV12-4 with TRBJ2-5; D remains unclear. CDR3 amino acids: CASSFQKETQYF. The CDR3 DNA reads as TGTGCCAGCAGTTTTCAGAAAGAGACCCAGTACTTC.